This note documents a single T cell receptor beta chain sequence. Its antigen remains unknown. This could be a read error, since a much larger clone is one nucleotide away. Sorting defined naive CD8 T cells as CD8+CD4-CCR7+CD45RA+. The entry originates in a study of molecular identifiers for immune sequencing clone quantification. General observations from the study: Identical TCR molecules can share a barcode, and this sharing could underestimate highly expanded clone sizes. Clones above 20 RNA copies contained over 98% of effector molecules and under 1% of naive molecules.

With listed TCR primers and previously described methods, bulk TCR libraries were prepared. Each CDR3 protein gets one entry after TCRdb re-called the PCR reads with MiXCR. Of some 650,000 distinct CDR3 sequences detected, 15% to 20% appear once; the ten largest clones hold under 0.95%. The CDR3 totals 13 residues. This rearrangement joins TRBV21-1 to TRBJ2-5; the listed D gene, TRBD1, was not tested against the DNA. TRBV21-1 is reported as a pseudogene. Sequenced: naive CD8+ T cells from blood, with Jurkat cell RNA spiked in. Subset specified: FACS-sorted CD8+CD4-CCR7+CD45RA+ naive T cells. The receptor's source is a human donor in good health. Some libraries in this study had Jurkat cell RNA spiked in. The CDR3 loop reads CAGSKGRQETQYF. The CDR3 coding sequence is TGTGCCGGCAGCAAGGGACGGCAAGAGACCCAGTACTTC.